The rows below give T cell receptor beta chains drawn from one sample of a study of shared clonotypes between healthy human individuals. The repertoire was sequenced with immunoSEQ multiplex PCR; TCRdb's copy has only in-frame clones and lacks some. The sample includes more than 1.2 million clones, about 98.5% of them seen just once. Sequencing was done on a sample of naive CD4+ T cells sorted from blood. The receptors originated from a man aged 30 to 45 in good health. Both conserved end residues are part of each CDR3. The D gene is left open where the match is weak. The size of a clone is reported for some rows only, either as once, few or many, or as a class for expanded clones.

.	.	TRBV7-6	TRBJ2-2	TGTGCCAGCAGCTTATATCGACAGAACACCGGGGAGCTGTTTTTT	CASSLYRQNTGELFF
.	TRBD1	TRBV6-4	TRBJ2-3	TGTGCCAGCAGTGACCGGGACAGGGCGGTAGATACGCAGTATTTT	CASSDRDRAVDTQYF
once	.	TRBV14	TRBJ1-3	TGTGCCAGCAGCCAAGACTCTGGAAACACCATATATTTT	CASSQDSGNTIYF
.	.	TRBV2	TRBJ2-7	TGTGCCAGCAGTGAACGGGGGCTTCACTCCTACGAGCAGTACTTC	CASSERGLHSYEQYF
.	.	TRBV30	TRBJ2-1	TGTGCCCCCGGCAGTGAGCAGTTCTTC	CAPGSEQFF
.	.	TRBV6-5	TRBJ2-6	TGTGCCAGCAGGCGGATAATCTCTGGGGCCAACGTCCTGACTTTC	CASRRIISGANVLTF
.	.	TRBV19	TRBJ2-1	TGTGCCAGTAGTATGCGATTAGGGGCCGACAATGAGCAGTTCTTC	CASSMRLGADNEQFF
.	.	TRBV9	TRBJ2-7	TGTGCCAGCAGCGTAGCCCCTGTGGGCGCGATCTACGAGCAGTACTTC	CASSVAPVGAIYEQYF
.	TRBD1	TRBV7-2	TRBJ2-7	TGTGCCAGCAGCTTAGTAAGGGGGCGGTACGAGCAGTACTTC	CASSLVRGRYEQYF
.	.	TRBV5-6	TRBJ1-5	TGTGCCAGCAGCTTGGGGCAGAAAGATCAGCCCCAGCATTTT	CASSLGQKDQPQHF
.	.	TRBV6-5	TRBJ2-7	TGTGCCAGCAGTTCATCAGGGATTTACGAGCAGTACTTC	CASSSSGIYEQYF
.	.	TRBV15	TRBJ2-6	TGTGCCACCCGCCACGGAGCCTCCAACGTCCTGACTTTC	CATRHGASNVLTF
.	.	TRBV5-4	TRBJ2-2	TGTGCCAGCAGCTTTCGAGGCACCGGGGAGCTGTTTTTT	CASSFRGTGELFF
.	.	TRBV19	TRBJ1-4	TGTGCCAGTAGCCCCATAAGGCAGCTTAATGAAAAACTGTTTTTT	CASSPIRQLNEKLFF
.	.	TRBV27	TRBJ2-7	TGTGCCAGCAGTTTTACAGGGGGGGGCTACGAGCAGTACTTC	CASSFTGGGYEQYF
.	.	TRBV5-1	TRBJ2-7	TGCGCCAGCAGCTTGGCTAAGGGCGGTCTAACCTACGAGCAGTACTTC	CASSLAKGGLTYEQYF
.	TRBD1	TRBV6-5	TRBJ2-7	TGTGCCAGCCAAGGGGGACAGAATTACGAGCAGTACTTC	CASQGGQNYEQYF
once	.	TRBV16	TRBJ2-1	TGTGCCAGCAGCCCTGTAACAGGTGTGAAGCAGTTCTTC	CASSPVTGVKQFF
.	.	TRBV27	TRBJ2-7	TGTGCCAGCAGTTTGTGGACTCCGACATACTACTACGAGCAGTACTTC	CASSLWTPTYYYEQYF
.	.	TRBV25-1	TRBJ2-6	TGTGCCAGCAGTGAGGGACACTCCTCTGGGGCCAACGTCCTGACTTTC	CASSEGHSSGANVLTF